This TCR beta chain was recorded in a study of human T cells and chemical hapten exposure. Background on the study: The use of 2% DPC on approximately 2 cm by approximately 2 cm of upper inner arm skin constituted sensitization. Among samples, TCR yields varied mainly because of small differences in pooled library volume.

MiXCR, run by TCRdb on the RACE reads, gives a single entry per CDR3 protein. The data show 120,000 or so distinct CDR3 sequences, less than 15% seen once. This clonotype was detected many times. Its target is unknown. Documented time point: pre-sensitization, week 0. This sample's treatment: therapeutic diphenylcyclopropenone sensitization with weekly scalp DPC. Germline loops: CDR1 MNHEY, CDR2 SVGAGI. CDR3 size: 15 residues. The J segment lost 4 bases and the V segment lost 10 bases, leaving 14 bases of the junction unmatched. Whole-study results and caveats: Counts of expanded TCRs at PT1 were positively correlated with patch test score. Unchanged with DPC sensitization were TCRs above 1 in 1000 frequency.

The chain couples TRBV6-5 to TRBJ2-5; TRBD2 agrees at 8 bases. Sample: whole blood, taken in connection with sensitization to the hapten diphenylcyclopropenone (DPC). The clonotype comes from a woman aged 18-35 years with alopecia areata. Some clones in this sample may be carry-over from other donors' samples. Here the CDR3 reads CATQGSGGWGETQYF. The CDR3, as DNA: TGTGCCACGCAAGGGAGCGGGGGCTGGGGAGAGACCCAGTACTTC.